This entry is about one T cell receptor beta chain. Germline V gives CDR1 SGHTA, CDR2 FQGNSA. V was clipped by 2 bases and J by 0 bases, with 10 bases between them. CDR3 length equals 16 residues. The data were obtained in a study of blood T cell repertoires in COVID-19. For the study at large: PBMCs, B-cell-depleted T cells, or T cells were the source of the cDNA or gDNA that made up the material.

Per the study methods: Estimates of nucleated cell counts were drawn from the amplification of reference gene primers. Here immunoSEQ multiplex PCR was the method, and the copy in TCRdb shows in-frame clones only, minus some. The DNA was the basis for D and trimming; V, J and clone size are from that table. The table has about 160,000 clones, around nine tenths seen once. Sequencing input: peripheral blood. This receptor was taken from a man in his 60s with active or convalescent COVID-19. The chain has TRBV7-2 and TRBJ1-4; no clear D. The CDR3 region is CASSLKYSPTNEKLFF. DNA for the CDR3: TGTGCCAGCAGCTTAAAGTACTCCCCAACTAATGAAAAACTGTTTTTT. The full variable domain, with the rest looked up from reference TRBV7-2 and TRBJ1-4, is GAGVSQSPSNKVTEKGKDVELRCDPISGHTALYWYRQSLGQGLEFLIYFQGNSAPDKSGLPSDRFSAERTGGSVSTLTIQRTQQEDSAVYLCASSLKYSPTNEKLFFGSGTQLSVL.